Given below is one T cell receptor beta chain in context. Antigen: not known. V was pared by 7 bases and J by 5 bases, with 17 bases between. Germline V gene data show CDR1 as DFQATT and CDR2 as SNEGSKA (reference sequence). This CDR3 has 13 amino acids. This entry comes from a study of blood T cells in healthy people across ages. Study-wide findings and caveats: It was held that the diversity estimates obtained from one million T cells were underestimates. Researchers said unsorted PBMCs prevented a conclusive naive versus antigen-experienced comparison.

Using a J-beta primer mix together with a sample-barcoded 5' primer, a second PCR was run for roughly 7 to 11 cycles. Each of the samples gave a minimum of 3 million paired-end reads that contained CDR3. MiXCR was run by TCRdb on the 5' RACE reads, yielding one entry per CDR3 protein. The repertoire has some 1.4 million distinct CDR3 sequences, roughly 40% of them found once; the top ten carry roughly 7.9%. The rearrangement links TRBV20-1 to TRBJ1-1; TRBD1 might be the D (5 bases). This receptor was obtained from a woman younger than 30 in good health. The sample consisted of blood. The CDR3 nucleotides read TGCAGTGGTAGGGACGGATACTCAACTGAAGCTTTCTTT. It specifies CSGRDGYSTEAFF.